A single sample is the source of the 15 T cell receptor beta chains below, sequenced in a study of lung T cells in sarcoidosis with Löfgren's syndrome. TCRdb reprocessed the reads with MiXCR, giving one entry per CDR3 protein. The profile shows fewer than 80,000 distinct CDR3 sequences, 21% of them singletons. The sequencing sample was made of CD4+ T cells from PBMCs. The receptors were gathered from a human donor with sarcoidosis (Löfgren's syndrome or another form), or a control subject (not recorded which).

For this clonotype: Being one base from a much bigger clone, this may be a read error. The rearrangement uses TRBV19 and TRBJ2-3; D is undetermined. Germline V lookup: CDR1 LNHDA, CDR2 SQIVND (reference sequence). With 10 bases removed from V and 0 bases from J, the gap between germline ends came to 11 bases. This CDR3 has 13 residues. The CDR3 reads CANKGSSTDTQYF. CDR3 nucleotides: TGTGCCAATAAGGGCTCTAGCACAGATACGCAGTATTTT.

This clonotype was detected only a few times. This sequence joins TRBV29-1 and TRBJ2-3; the match to TRBD1 covers 9 bases. The CDR3 totals 13 residues. V shed 2 bases and J 6 bases; nucleotides not matched to a gene: 3. The germline CDR1 and CDR2 sequences are SQVTM and ANQGSEA. Written as DNA, the CDR3 is TGCAGCGTTGAAAGGGACAGGGAGGATACGCAGTATTTT. Translating gives CSVERDREDTQYF.

This clonotype was picked up many times. As DNA, the CDR3 is TGTGCCAGCAGTGAAGGAGCCGCTTTGACCTACGAGCAGTACGTC. This encodes CASSEGAALTYEQYV. V is TRBV6-1 and J is TRBJ2-7; no clear D. Per germline, CDR1 MNHNS and CDR2 SASEGT. This CDR3 region has 15 residues. V lost 1 base and J lost 2, with 12 bases in between.

This clonotype was observed at least ten times. V is TRBV10-2 and J is TRBJ2-3; D may correspond to TRBD1 or TRBD2 (6 bases each). This CDR3 contains 15 residues. The V gene lost 4 bases and the J gene lost 4 bases, with 15 bases spanning the gap. Germline loops: CDR1 WSHSY, CDR2 SAAADI. The CDR3 loop is CASSGGTPGADTQYF. DNA for the CDR3: TGCGCCAGCAGTGGCGGGACACCAGGCGCAGATACGCAGTATTTT.

In its sample, this clonotype was seen a few times. The chain has TRBV5-4 and TRBJ2-1; D ambiguous. The V end was cut by 5 bases, the J end by 1 base, with 10 bases between. Germline V gene data show CDR1 as SGHNT and CDR2 as YYREEE (reference sequence). The CDR3 runs to 14 residues. This chain's CDR3 is CASSRPLSYNEQFF. The DNA for the CDR3 is TGTGCCAGCAGTCGGCCGTTGTCCTACAATGAGCAGTTCTTC.

With regard to this clonotype: At one boundary the junction diverges from the germline segment, which might be a read error. V and J are TRBV12-3 or TRBV12-4 and TRBJ1-4, with no clear D. The CDR3 spans 14 residues. The CDR3 protein is CASTFGLRSEKLLF. CDR3 in DNA: TGTGCCAGCACCTTCGGGCTCCGCTCGGAAAAACTGCTTTTT.

This clonotype was seen ten or more times. The CDR3 loop is CASSHGTGNQPQHF. The CDR3 DNA reads as TGTGCCAGCAGCCACGGGACAGGCAATCAGCCCCAGCATTTT. The genes are TRBV12-3 or TRBV12-4 and TRBJ1-5, with 7 bases lining up with TRBD1. There are 14 residues in the CDR3. V was clipped by 6 bases and J by 2 bases; unmatched bases: 4.

At least ten counts were recorded for this clonotype. The chain carries TRBV15 and TRBJ2-7; TRBD1 matches at 10 bases. After removal of 3 bases from V and 6 bases from J, the junction contained 8 bases not matched to a gene. Germline V gives CDR1 LNHNV, CDR2 YYDKDF (reference sequence). This CDR3 is 15 amino acids long. CDR3 sequence: CATSREDRGLSEQYF. CDR3 nucleotides: TGTGCCACCAGCAGGGAGGACAGGGGGTTAAGCGAGCAGTACTTC. Full variable domain (remainder filled in from reference TRBV15 and TRBJ2-7): DAMVIQNPRYQVTQFGKPVTLSCSQTLNHNVMYWYQQKSSQAPKLLFHYYDKDFNNEADTPDNFQSRRPNTSFCFLDIRSPGLGDTAMYLCATSREDRGLSEQYFGPGTRLTVT.

This clonotype was recorded many times. This rearrangement joins TRBV6-1 to TRBJ2-3; D possibly matches TRBD1 or TRBD2 (5 bases each). V was pared by 0 bases and J by 1 base, with 11 bases between. The length of the CDR3 is 16 residues. The V gene's germline CDR1 is MNHNS and CDR2 SASEGT. CDR3 sequence reads: CASSEARVGGTDTQYF. Here the CDR3 DNA reads TGTGCCAGCAGTGAAGCGCGGGTGGGGGGCACAGATACGCAGTATTTT.

Only a few counts were recorded for this clonotype. The chain employs TRBV2 and TRBJ2-7, with TRBD2 matching over 9 bases. V lost 7 bases, J lost 6 bases, and 13 bases stayed unmatched. The CDR3 is 15 residues long. Germline-derived CDR1 and CDR2 are SNHLY and FYNNEI. The CDR3 bases are TGTGCCAGCACCCGCTGGGGCGGGAGGGACACCGAGCAGTACTTC. Protein sequence: CASTRWGGRDTEQYF.

This clonotype appeared many times. As DNA, the CDR3 is TGCGCCAGCAGCTCGGAAGGGGGGGCGAGGGTGGATACGCAGTATTTT. This encodes CASSSEGGARVDTQYF. The rearrangement joins TRBV5-1 to TRBJ2-3; D might be TRBD2 (7 bases). CDR1 and CDR2 from the germline V gene are SGHRS and YFSETQ. Trimming stripped 3 bases from V and 6 bases from J, with 20 bases between. The CDR3 runs 16 residues.

Worth noting for this clonotype: A read error may produce the germline difference seen at one junction end. The chain combines TRBV7-2 with TRBJ2-1; 8 bases are a match to TRBD1. This CDR3 spans 15 amino acids. Germline V gene lookup returns CDR1 SGHTA and CDR2 FQGNSA. The CDR3 DNA follows: TGTGCCAGCAGCCAAACAGGGGGACCGGGGAATGGGCAGTTCTTC. It yields the protein CASSQTGGPGNGQFF.

There are many counts of this clonotype. This chain uses TRBV6-1 with TRBJ2-1, with TRBD1 as a possible D gene (6 bases). This CDR3 spans 15 amino acids. V was clipped by 7 bases and J by 0 bases, with 13 bases between them. Germline CDR1 and CDR2: MNHNS and SASEGT. This CDR3 is CASTPQGSSYNEQFF. In DNA form, the CDR3 reads TGTGCCAGCACCCCACAGGGTAGCTCCTACAATGAGCAGTTCTTC.

There are a few counts of this clonotype. The rearrangement links TRBV18 to TRBJ2-7; the D gene is possibly TRBD2 (5 bases). The CDR3 runs to 14 residues. The germline gives CDR1 KGHSH, CDR2 LQKENI. Trimming left V 0 bases short and J 4 bases short, with 10 bases between. The CDR3 DNA reads TGTGCCAGCTCACCACCCCTGAGGACTTACGAGCAGTACGTC. This translates into CASSPPLRTYEQYV.

In this sample, this clonotype turned up many times. This chain uses TRBV6-1 with TRBJ1-5, with D possibly TRBD1 on 5 matching bases. This CDR3 region has 12 residues. With 7 bases removed from V and 7 bases from J, the gap between germline ends came to 11 bases. Germline CDR1 reads MNHNS; CDR2 reads SASEGT. Here the CDR3 reads CASNNPGQPQHF. The CDR3 bases are TGTGCCAGCAATAACCCAGGGCAGCCCCAGCATTTT.